Listed below are T cell receptor beta chains from one sample, sequenced in a study of tumor-infiltrating lymphocytes in primary liver carcinoma. TCRdb redid the calling of the multiplex PCR reads with MiXCR, one entry per CDR3 protein. This sample has approximately 110,000 distinct CDR3 sequences; approximately 64% occur once, and the top ten carry around 8.4%. The sample consisted of liver tumor tissue from sampling region 3. These receptors came from a woman aged 60-75 years with primary liver carcinoma and hepatitis B virus infection. Each CDR3 is given with its conserved first and last residue. Each record gives: clone size, V gene, D gene, J gene, CDR3 protein, CDR3 DNA. The D gene is left open where the match is weak. For some rows the clone size is stated as once, few or many, or as a class when expanded; others skip it.

many	TRBV12-5	TRBD1	TRBJ2-6	CASGLVREQGALYGANVLTF	TGTGCTAGTGGTTTGGTACGAGAACAGGGGGCGCTTTATGGGGCCAACGTCCTGACTTTC
-	TRBV6-6	-	TRBJ1-1	CACLPGHSPGGTEAFF	TGTGCCTGCTTGCCGGGGCACAGCCCCGGGGGGACCGAAGCTTTCTTT
-	TRBV2	-	TRBJ2-7	CASLPDSSYEQYF	TGTGCCAGCTTGCCCGACAGCTCCTACGAGCAGTACTTC
-	TRBV6-5	TRBD2	TRBJ2-2	CASSLLAVGTEELFF	TGTGCCAGCAGCCTACTAGCGGTAGGTACCGAGGAGCTGTTTTTT
-	TRBV28	-	TRBJ2-7	CAISSTATYEQYF	TGTGCCATCAGTTCAACAGCGACCTACGAGCAGTACTTC
-	TRBV6-2/TRBV6-3	TRBD2	TRBJ2-7	CGSSTGTTSEQYF	TGTGGCAGCAGTACGGGGACTACCTCCGAGCAATACTTC
-	TRBV5-4	-	TRBJ1-2	CASSLVRGPKVNYGYTF	TGTGCCAGCAGCTTGGTCAGGGGCCCTAAAGTTAACTATGGCTACACCTTC
-	TRBV11-2	-	TRBJ2-5	CASSGDIEETQYF	TGTGCCAGCAGCGGGGACATAGAAGAGACCCAGTACTTC
-	TRBV11-2	TRBD2	TRBJ2-7	CASSAISLLAGAAQLFYEQYF	TGTGCCAGCAGCGCCATTTCCCTACTAGCGGGAGCCGCTCAACTTTTCTACGAGCAGTACTTC
once	TRBV12-3/TRBV12-4	-	TRBJ2-1	CASTRVRGDYNEQFF	TGTGCCAGCACCCGAGTCCGGGGAGACTACAATGAGCAGTTCTTC
-	TRBV4-2	-	TRBJ2-7	CASSQVQGDYEQYF	TGTGCGAGCAGCCAGGTACAGGGAGACTACGAGCAGTACTTC
many	TRBV30	-	TRBJ2-1	CAWSVTGDWGEQFF	TGTGCCTGGAGTGTAACGGGGGACTGGGGTGAGCAGTTCTTC
-	TRBV7-3	TRBD1	TRBJ2-5	CAGSLQGARETQYF	TGTGCCGGCAGCCTACAGGGGGCGAGGGAGACCCAATACTTC
many	TRBV6-5	-	TRBJ1-2	CASSDPSVSVYGYTF	TGTGCCAGCAGTGACCCCTCGGTGTCGGTCTATGGCTACACCTTC
-	TRBV19	-	TRBJ1-1	CASSIGRGVRTEAFF	TGTGCCAGTAGTATCGGTCGGGGAGTGCGAACTGAAGCTTTCTTT
-	TRBV10-1	-	TRBJ1-1	CASSESIGGGTETFF	TGCGCCAGCAGTGAGTCGATAGGGGGAGGCACTGAAACTTTCTTT
once	TRBV29-1	-	TRBJ2-3	CSVGDPHRYAVF	TGCAGCGTTGGGGACCCTCACAGATACGCAGTATTT
-	TRBV6-6	-	TRBJ2-1	CVSSYSGANQFF	TGTGTCAGCAGCTACTCGGGTGCTAATCAGTTCTTC
-	TRBV11-2	-	TRBJ1-6	CASSLDQGSSSPLHF	TGTGCCAGCAGCTTAGATCAGGGGAGTAGCTCACCCCTCCACTTT
-	TRBV6-6	TRBD2	TRBJ2-1	CASRARGLAGLNNEQLF	TGTGCCAGTAGGGCGAGGGGACTAGCGGGATTAAACAATGAGCAGCTCTTC
-	TRBV11-2	TRBD2	TRBJ2-7	CASSSILVGGSPYEQYF	TGTGCCAGCAGCTCCATCCTCGTGGGCGGGAGCCCCTACGAGCAGTACTTC
once	TRBV5-5	-	TRBJ1-6	CASSLVSGLNSPLHF	TGTGCCAGCAGCTTGGTCAGCGGCCTTAATTCACCCCTCCACTTT